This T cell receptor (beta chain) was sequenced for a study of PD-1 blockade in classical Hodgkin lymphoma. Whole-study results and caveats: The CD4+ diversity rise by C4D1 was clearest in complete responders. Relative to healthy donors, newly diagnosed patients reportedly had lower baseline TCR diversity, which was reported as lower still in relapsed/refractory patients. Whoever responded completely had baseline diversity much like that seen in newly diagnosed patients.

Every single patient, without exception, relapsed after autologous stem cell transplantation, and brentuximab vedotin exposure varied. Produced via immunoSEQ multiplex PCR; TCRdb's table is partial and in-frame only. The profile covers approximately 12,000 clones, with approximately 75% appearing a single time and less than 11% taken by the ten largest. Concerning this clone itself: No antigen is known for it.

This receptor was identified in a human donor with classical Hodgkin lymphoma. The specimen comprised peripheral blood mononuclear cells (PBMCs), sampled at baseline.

The CDR3 DNA sequence: TGTGCCAGCAAGGACTCCTACACCGGGGAGCTGTTTTTT. This gives the protein CASKDSYTGELFF. The J gene is TRBJ2-2, the V gene TRBV6-4; D is perhaps TRBD2 (5 bases). Germline V lookup: CDR1 MRHNA, CDR2 SNTAGT. The CDR3 length is 13 residues. The ends were cut back, 7 bases at V and 3 bases at J, with 9 bases in the middle.